The present T cell receptor (beta chain) was sequenced within a study of molecular identifiers for immune sequencing clone quantification. There are 21 residues in the CDR3. The germline gives CDR1 KGHDR, CDR2 SFDVKD. Input for naive CD8 libraries was roughly 20,000 to 1,000,000 sorted cells; the RNA fraction used was 10%, 30% or 50%. Naive CD8 T cells were sorted as CD8+CD4-CCR7+CD45RA+. Note on this clonotype: One end of the junction is discordant with germline, which a read error may explain.

The use of previously described methods and listed TCR primers produced the bulk TCR libraries. TCRdb used MiXCR to reprocess the PCR reads, holding one entry per CDR3 protein. The sample includes about 640,000 distinct CDR3 sequences, around 20% of them seen just once. Sequenced input: naive CD8+ T cells from blood, with Jurkat cell RNA spiked in. Subset: FACS-sorted CD8+CD4-CCR7+CD45RA+ naive T cells. The chain carries TRBV24-1 and TRBJ1-5; a weak D match, TRBD1 (5 bases). This TCR was recovered from a human donor in good health. Some libraries in this study had Jurkat cell RNA spiked in. The CDR3 DNA is TGTACCACCAGACGGTCCGCCGGACAAGGCTACCCCGCATATAGCAATCAGCCCCAGCATTTT. As protein: CTTRRSAGQGYPAYSNQPQHF.